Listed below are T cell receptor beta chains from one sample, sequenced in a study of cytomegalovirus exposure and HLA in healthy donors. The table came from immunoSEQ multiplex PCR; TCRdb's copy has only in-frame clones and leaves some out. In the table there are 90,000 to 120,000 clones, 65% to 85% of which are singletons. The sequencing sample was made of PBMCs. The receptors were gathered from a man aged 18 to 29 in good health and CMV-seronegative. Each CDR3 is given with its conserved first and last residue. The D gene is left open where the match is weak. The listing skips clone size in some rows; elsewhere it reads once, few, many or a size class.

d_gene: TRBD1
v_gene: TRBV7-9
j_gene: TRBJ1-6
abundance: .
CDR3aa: CSSSLAPTGVNSPLHF
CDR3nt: TGTTCCAGCAGCTTAGCCCCGACAGGGGTAAATTCACCCCTCCACTTT

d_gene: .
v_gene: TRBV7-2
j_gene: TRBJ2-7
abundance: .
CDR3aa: CASSLGVAGGEQYF
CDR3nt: TGTGCCAGCAGCTTAGGGGTAGCCGGCGGCGAGCAGTACTTC

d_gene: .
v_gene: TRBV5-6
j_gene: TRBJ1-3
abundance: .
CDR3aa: CASSSTVADTIYF
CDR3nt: TGTGCCAGCAGCTCTACTGTCGCGGACACCATATATTTT

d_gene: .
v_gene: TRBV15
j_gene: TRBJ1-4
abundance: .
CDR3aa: CATSKNRELGKLFF
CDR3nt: TGTGCCACCAGCAAAAACAGGGAGCTTGGAAAACTGTTTTTT

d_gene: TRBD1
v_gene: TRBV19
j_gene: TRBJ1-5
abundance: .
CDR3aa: CASSTSGTGSQPQHF
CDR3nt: TGTGCCAGTAGTACATCCGGGACAGGGAGTCAGCCCCAGCATTTT

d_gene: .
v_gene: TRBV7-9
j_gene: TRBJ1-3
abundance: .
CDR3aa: CATRATAISGNTIYF
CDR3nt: TGTGCCACGCGAGCGACAGCAATCTCTGGAAACACCATATATTTT

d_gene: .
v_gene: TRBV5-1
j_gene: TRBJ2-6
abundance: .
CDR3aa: CASSQQGTGANVLTF
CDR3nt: TGCGCCAGCAGCCAACAGGGAACTGGGGCCAACGTCCTGACTTTC

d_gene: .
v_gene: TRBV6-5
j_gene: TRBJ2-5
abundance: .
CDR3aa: CASSYSVSMAGETQYF
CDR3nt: TGTGCCAGCAGTTACTCCGTATCGATGGCAGGGGAGACCCAGTACTTC

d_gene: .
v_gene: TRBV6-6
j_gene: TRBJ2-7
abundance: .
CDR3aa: CASSYSTTATYEQYF
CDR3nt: TGTGCCAGCAGTTACTCGACGACAGCCACCTACGAGCAGTACTTC

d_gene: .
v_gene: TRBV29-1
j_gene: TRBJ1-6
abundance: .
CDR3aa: CSVKQDLYNSPLHF
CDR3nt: TGCAGCGTTAAGCAGGATCTTTATAATTCACCCCTCCACTTT

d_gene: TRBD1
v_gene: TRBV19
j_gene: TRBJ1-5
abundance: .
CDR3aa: CASSIRTGFDQPQHF
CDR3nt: TGTGCCAGTAGTATCCGGACAGGGTTTGATCAGCCCCAGCATTTT

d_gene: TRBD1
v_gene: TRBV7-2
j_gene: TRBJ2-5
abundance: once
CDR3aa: CASSFRGTGAEETQYF
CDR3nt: TGTGCCAGCAGCTTTCGAGGGACAGGGGCAGAAGAGACCCAGTACTTC

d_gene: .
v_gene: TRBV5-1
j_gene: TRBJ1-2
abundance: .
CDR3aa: CASSLVTDYGYTF
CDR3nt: TGCGCCAGCAGCTTGGTCACAGACTATGGCTACACCTTC

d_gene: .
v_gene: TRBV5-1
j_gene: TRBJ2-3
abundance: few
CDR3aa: CASSLVQTKTDTQYF
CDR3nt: TGCGCCAGCAGCTTGGTCCAGACTAAGACAGATACGCAGTATTTT

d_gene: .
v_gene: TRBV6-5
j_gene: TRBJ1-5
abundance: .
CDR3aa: CASRRGENQPQHF
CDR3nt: TGTGCCAGCAGGCGCGGAGAAAATCAGCCCCAGCATTTT

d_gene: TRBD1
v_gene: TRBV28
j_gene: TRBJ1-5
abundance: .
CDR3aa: CASRRRGTGGDQPQHF
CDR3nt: TGTGCCAGCAGGCGACGTGGGACAGGGGGGGATCAGCCCCAGCATTTT

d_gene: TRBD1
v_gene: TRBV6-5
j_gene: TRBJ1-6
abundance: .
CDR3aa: CASSRLTGVNSPLHF
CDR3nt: TGTGCCAGCAGTCGGCTCACAGGGGTAAATTCACCCCTCCACTTT

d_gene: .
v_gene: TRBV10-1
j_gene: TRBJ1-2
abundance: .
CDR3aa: CASPPVGLAYGYTF
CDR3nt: TGCGCCAGCCCCCCTGTCGGACTTGCCTATGGCTACACCTTC

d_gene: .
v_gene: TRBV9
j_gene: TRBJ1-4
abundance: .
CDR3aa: CASSEGRGANEKLFF
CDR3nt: TGTGCCAGCAGCGAGGGCAGGGGAGCTAATGAAAAACTGTTTTTT

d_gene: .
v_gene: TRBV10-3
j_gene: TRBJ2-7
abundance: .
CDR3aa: CAISQTDSSYEQYF
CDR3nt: TGTGCCATCAGTCAAACCGACAGCTCCTACGAGCAGTACTTC

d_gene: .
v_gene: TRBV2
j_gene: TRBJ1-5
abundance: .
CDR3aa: CASSSGRDQPQHF
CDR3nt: TGTGCCAGCAGCTCAGGGAGGGATCAGCCCCAGCATTTT

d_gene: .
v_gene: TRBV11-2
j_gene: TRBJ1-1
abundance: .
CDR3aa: CASSLNPPRRFPEAFF
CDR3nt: TGTGCCAGCAGCTTAAACCCCCCACGCAGGTTCCCTGAAGCTTTCTTT

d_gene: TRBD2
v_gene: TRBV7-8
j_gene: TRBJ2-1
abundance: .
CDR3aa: CASSPTSGSYNEQFF
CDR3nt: TGTGCCAGCAGCCCGACTAGCGGGTCTTACAATGAGCAGTTCTTC

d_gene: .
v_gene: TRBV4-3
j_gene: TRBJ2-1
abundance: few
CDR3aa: CASSQDRVGSVFF
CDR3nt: TGCGCCAGCAGCCAAGATCGGGTCGGGTCTGTTTTCTTC

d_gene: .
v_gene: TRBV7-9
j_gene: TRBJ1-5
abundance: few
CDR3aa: CASSLFGLQGNQPQHF
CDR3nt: TGTGCCAGCAGCTTATTCGGTTTGCAGGGAAATCAGCCCCAGCATTTT

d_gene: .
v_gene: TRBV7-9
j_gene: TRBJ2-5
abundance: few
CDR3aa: CSSSSPPLGTIIETQYF
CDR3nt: TGTTCCAGCAGCTCCCCCCCGCTCGGGACAATAATAGAGACCCAGTACTTC

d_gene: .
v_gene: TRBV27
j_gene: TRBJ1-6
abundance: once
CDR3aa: CASSYEVQNSPLHF
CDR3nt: TGTGCCAGCAGTTACGAGGTTCAAAATTCACCCCTCCACTTT

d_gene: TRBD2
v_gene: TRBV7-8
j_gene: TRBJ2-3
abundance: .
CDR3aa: CASSLGGGRADTQYF
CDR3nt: TGTGCCAGCAGCTTAGGCGGGGGGAGGGCAGATACGCAGTATTTT

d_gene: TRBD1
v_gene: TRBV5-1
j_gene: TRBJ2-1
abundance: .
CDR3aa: CASSLDQGASHEQFF
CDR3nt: TGCGCCAGCAGCTTGGATCAGGGGGCGAGCCATGAGCAGTTCTTC

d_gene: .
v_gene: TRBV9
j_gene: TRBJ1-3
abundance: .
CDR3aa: CASSDPLQGLGNTIYF
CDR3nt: TGTGCCAGCAGCGACCCCCTTCAGGGTCTTGGAAACACCATATATTTT

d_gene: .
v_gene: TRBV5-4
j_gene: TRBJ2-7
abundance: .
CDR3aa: CASSWGARPNYEQYF
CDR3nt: TGTGCCAGCAGCTGGGGAGCCAGGCCAAACTACGAGCAGTACTTC

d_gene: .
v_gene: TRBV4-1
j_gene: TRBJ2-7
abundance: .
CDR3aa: CASSQERFGNEQYF
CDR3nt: TGCGCCAGCAGCCAAGAGCGTTTCGGGAACGAGCAGTACTTC

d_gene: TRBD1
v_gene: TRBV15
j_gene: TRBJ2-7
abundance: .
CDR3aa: CATSRALGDRGSSYEQYF
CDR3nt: TGTGCCACCAGCAGAGCATTAGGGGACAGGGGGAGCTCCTACGAGCAGTACTTC

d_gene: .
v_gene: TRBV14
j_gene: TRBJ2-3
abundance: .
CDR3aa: CASSQDGQGTDTQYF
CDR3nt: TGTGCCAGCAGCCAAGATGGGCAGGGGACAGATACGCAGTATTTT